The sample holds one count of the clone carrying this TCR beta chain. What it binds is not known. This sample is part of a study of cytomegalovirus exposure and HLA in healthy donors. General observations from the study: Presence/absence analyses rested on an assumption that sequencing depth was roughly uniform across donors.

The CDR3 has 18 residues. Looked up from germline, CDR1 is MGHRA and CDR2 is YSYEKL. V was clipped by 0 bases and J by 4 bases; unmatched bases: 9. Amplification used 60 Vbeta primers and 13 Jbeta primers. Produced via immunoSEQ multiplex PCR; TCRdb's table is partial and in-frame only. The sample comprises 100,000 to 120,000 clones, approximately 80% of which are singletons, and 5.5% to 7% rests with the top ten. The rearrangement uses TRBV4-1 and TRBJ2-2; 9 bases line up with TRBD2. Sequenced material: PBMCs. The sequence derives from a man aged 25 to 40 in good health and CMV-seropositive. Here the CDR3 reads CASSQEGAGGPSTGELFF. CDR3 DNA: TGCGCCAGCAGCCAAGAAGGGGCGGGGGGGCCGTCCACCGGGGAGCTGTTTTTT.